The T cell receptor beta chain described here comes from a study of shared T cell receptors in the human thymus. Germline CDR1 reads SNHLY; CDR2 reads FYNNEI. There are 20 residues in the CDR3. V lost 4 bases and J lost 1; bases outside the gene matches: 17. TCRdb keeps only in-frame clones here, not all; method: immunoSEQ multiplex PCR. The sample yields almost 550,000 clones, about 80% seen once. In this sample, this clone turned up once. A further study also used this sample, focusing on human thymus T cells. As that study records: Donors were healthy Finnish infants having corrective surgery for congenital heart defects.

The specimen sequenced was thymocytes. The chain combines TRBV2 with TRBJ2-4; 9 bases agree with TRBD2. The TCR originated in a boy younger than two with a congenital heart defect. The CDR3 DNA is TGTGCCAGCAGTGGAAGACTAGCGGCAGGGACAAGACGGGCCAAAAACATTCAGTACTTC. As protein: CASSGRLAAGTRRAKNIQYF.